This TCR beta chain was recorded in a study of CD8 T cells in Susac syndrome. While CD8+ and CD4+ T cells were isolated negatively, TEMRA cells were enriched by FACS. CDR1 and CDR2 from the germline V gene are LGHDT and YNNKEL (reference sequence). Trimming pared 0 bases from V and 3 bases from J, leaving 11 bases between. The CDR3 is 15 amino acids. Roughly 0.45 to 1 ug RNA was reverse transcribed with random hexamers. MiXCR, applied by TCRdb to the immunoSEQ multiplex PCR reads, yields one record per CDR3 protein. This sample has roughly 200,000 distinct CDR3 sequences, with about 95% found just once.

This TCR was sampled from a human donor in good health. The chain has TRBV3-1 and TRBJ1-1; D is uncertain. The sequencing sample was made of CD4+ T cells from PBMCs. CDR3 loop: CASSQDGRLYTEAFF. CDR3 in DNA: TGTGCCAGCAGCCAAGACGGCAGGCTCTACACTGAAGCTTTCTTT.